The rows below give T cell receptor beta chains drawn from one sample of a study of response to subunit inactivated influenza vaccine. From the RT-PCR reads, TCRdb called clonotypes with MiXCR, one entry per CDR3 protein. The sample has approximately 730,000 distinct CDR3 sequences, approximately 15% seen once. The sequenced sample was PBMCs from blood, obtained around 14 days before vaccination. The receptors were gathered from a man aged 45-60 years who received an inactivated influenza vaccine. Each CDR3 is given with its conserved first and last residue. The D gene is left open where the match is weak. Size is stated for part of the rows, as once, few or many counts, or as a class when the clone is expanded.

clone size,D gene,J gene,V gene,CDR3 protein,CDR3 DNA
many,NA,TRBJ1-5,TRBV5-1,CASSLDGGYSNQPQHF,TGCGCCAGCAGCTTGGATGGGGGATATAGCAATCAGCCCCAGCATTTT
many,TRBD2,TRBJ2-7,TRBV20-1,CSAFGTSGSYEQYF,TGCAGTGCTTTCGGGACTAGCGGTTCCTACGAGCAGTACTTC
NA,TRBD2,TRBJ2-7,TRBV3-1,CASSQALAGGRALYEQYF,TGTGCCAGCAGCCAAGCGCTAGCGGGAGGACGAGCCCTTTACGAGCAGTACTTC
NA,NA,TRBJ2-5,TRBV20-1,CSAYEETQYF,TGCAGTGCGTACGAAGAGACCCAGTACTTC
few,NA,TRBJ2-7,TRBV30,CAWSVTIQQYF,TGTGCCTGGAGTGTAACGATTCAGCAGTACTTC
few,TRBD1,TRBJ2-3,TRBV6-4,CASSDYGGRGTDTQYF,TGTGCCAGCAGTGACTATGGTGGCAGGGGGACAGATACGCAGTATTTT
few,TRBD1,TRBJ2-7,TRBV14,CASSPRQGAFYEQYF,TGTGCCAGCAGCCCCAGACAGGGGGCTTTCTACGAGCAGTACTTC
NA,NA,TRBJ2-7,TRBV12-3/TRBV12-4,CASRDSGSFYEQYF,TGTGCCAGCAGGGATTCGGGTTCTTTCTACGAGCAGTACTTC
NA,NA,TRBJ1-6,TRBV4-2,CASSQDILASLEGSPLHF,TGTGCCAGCAGCCAAGATATTTTGGCGTCCCTTGAAGGTTCACCCCTCCACTTT
NA,NA,TRBJ2-1,TRBV4-1,CASRYLAGLGEQFF,TGCGCCAGCAGATACCTGGCGGGCCTTGGGGAGCAGTTCTTC
NA,NA,TRBJ1-2,TRBV11-2,CASSSLRGAYGYTF,TGTGCCAGCAGCTCCCTTAGGGGCGCATATGGCTACACCTTC
NA,NA,TRBJ2-7,TRBV28,CASSLAPMDIGYEQYF,TGTGCCAGCAGTTTGGCTCCCATGGACATAGGCTACGAGCAGTACTTC
NA,NA,TRBJ1-4,TRBV30,CAWSPKLEKLFF,TGTGCCTGGAGTCCAAAGCTCGAAAAACTGTTTTTT
NA,NA,TRBJ1-3,TRBV11-2,CASGWGNTIYF,TGTGCCAGCGGCTGGGGAAACACCATATATTTT
NA,NA,TRBJ2-6,TRBV5-8,CASSSTGYPGANVLTF,TGTGCCAGCAGCTCTACAGGGTATCCTGGGGCCAACGTCCTGACTTTC
few,NA,TRBJ1-2,TRBV18,CASSPPGTYGYTF,TGTGCCAGCTCACCACCAGGGACCTATGGCTACACCTTC
NA,NA,TRBJ2-2,TRBV20-1,CSARYRDPRLVDTGELFF,TGCAGTGCTAGATACCGGGACCCTCGTCTGGTGGACACCGGGGAGCTGTTTTTT
few,NA,TRBJ2-1,TRBV5-1,CASSLLGVEQFF,TGCGCCAGCAGCTTGCTAGGGGTAGAGCAGTTCTTC
NA,NA,TRBJ2-3,TRBV7-9,CASSLGGNPTDTQYF,TGTGCCAGCAGCTTAGGGGGAAACCCCACAGATACGCAGTATTTT
NA,TRBD1,TRBJ1-1,TRBV4-2,CASSQDTHRGTEAFF,TGTGCCAGCAGCCAAGATACGCACAGGGGCACTGAAGCTTTCTTT
few,TRBD1,TRBJ1-6,TRBV12-3/TRBV12-4,CASRTGTAYNSPLHF,TGTGCCAGCCGGACGGGGACAGCCTATAATTCACCCCTCCACTTT
NA,NA,TRBJ2-7,TRBV7-9,CASSFNGAYEQYF,TGTGCCAGCAGCTTCAACGGGGCGTACGAGCAGTACTTC
NA,TRBD1,TRBJ1-1,TRBV7-2,CASSRGTVYTEAFF,TGTGCCAGCAGCCGAGGGACAGTCTACACTGAAGCTTTCTTT
many,TRBD1,TRBJ2-3,TRBV12-3/TRBV12-4,CASSLRDRLTDTQYF,TGTGCCAGCAGTTTAAGGGACAGACTCACAGATACGCAGTATTTT
NA,NA,TRBJ1-1,TRBV7-8,CASSSIGGRYGRNTEAFF,TGTGCCAGCAGTAGCATTGGGGGGCGGTACGGGAGGAACACTGAAGCTTTCTTT
many,NA,TRBJ2-7,TRBV28,CASSSPNGNEQYF,TGTGCCAGCAGTTCTCCCAACGGCAACGAGCAGTACTTC
NA,NA,TRBJ2-3,TRBV29-1,CSVYRAGDTDTQYF,TGCAGCGTTTACAGGGCGGGTGACACAGATACGCAGTATTTT
NA,NA,TRBJ2-5,TRBV7-8,CASSPRLVQETQYF,TGTGCCAGCAGCCCCAGACTAGTTCAAGAGACCCAGTACTTC
few,NA,TRBJ2-7,TRBV5-1,CASSLVSGSHYEQYF,TGCGCCAGCAGCTTGGTTTCTGGTTCCCACTACGAGCAGTACTTC
few,TRBD2,TRBJ2-1,TRBV20-1,CSARLRGLAGGRQFF,TGCAGTGCCCGCCTCAGGGGCCTAGCGGGGGGGCGGCAGTTCTTC
few,NA,TRBJ2-6,TRBV5-1,CASSLDTISGANVLTF,TGCGCCAGCAGCTTGGATACGATCTCTGGGGCCAACGTCCTGACTTTC
many,TRBD1,TRBJ1-1,TRBV6-2/TRBV6-3,CASSRTGGRAFF,TGTGCCAGCAGCCGTACAGGGGGCCGAGCTTTCTTT
NA,TRBD2,TRBJ2-1,TRBV3-1,CASSPASGSGIFDEQFF,TGTGCCAGCAGCCCCGCGTCGGGTAGCGGGATTTTCGATGAGCAGTTCTTC
few,NA,TRBJ1-2,TRBV29-1,CSAGTRYGYTF,TGCAGCGCCGGGACTCGATATGGCTACACCTTC
many,TRBD2,TRBJ2-2,TRBV7-2,CASSLVGTSGNTGELFF,TGTGCCAGCAGCTTAGTCGGGACTAGCGGAAACACCGGGGAGCTGTTTTTT
NA,NA,TRBJ2-5,TRBV15,CATSVPGKQETQYF,TGTGCCACCAGCGTTCCCGGGAAACAAGAGACCCAGTACTTC
NA,TRBD1,TRBJ2-7,TRBV7-2,CASSLRDRVYEQYF,TGTGCCAGCAGCCTCCGGGACAGGGTCTACGAGCAGTACTTC
NA,TRBD2,TRBJ2-7,TRBV6-1,CASTSTSGKSYEQYF,TGTGCCAGCACCTCGACTAGCGGGAAGTCCTACGAGCAGTACTTC